What follows are 3 T cell receptor beta chains derived from one specimen sequenced in a study of identical twins. Via MiXCR, TCRdb re-called the 5' RACE reads, giving one row per CDR3 protein. The repertoire holds around 250,000 distinct CDR3 sequences, with 6.5% as singletons. In addition, the sample was reused for a study of T cells expressing NK-cell markers.

Sequences were obtained from CD8+ T cells sorted from blood. These receptors came from a woman between 18 and 30 years old in good health.

This chain connects TRBV9 to TRBJ1-1; D is undetermined. Germline CDR1 reads SGDLS; CDR2 reads YYNGEE. The CDR3 sequence is 13 residues long. V lost 0 bases and J lost 1, with 4 bases in between. Written as DNA, the CDR3 is TGTGCCAGCAGCGTAGCAGGGAACACTGAAGCTTTCTTT. Translated: CASSVAGNTEAFF.

The J gene is TRBJ2-7, the V gene TRBV20-1, with 7 bases lining up with TRBD1. CDR3 length: 13 amino acids. Germline assignment: CDR1 DFQATT and CDR2 SNEGSKA (reference sequence). Trimming removed 4 bases from V and 3 bases from J; junction bases left unmatched: 6. This CDR3 is CSAMGQKFYEQYF. CDR3 bases: TGCAGTGCTATGGGACAGAAGTTCTACGAGCAGTACTTC.

This clonotype showed up just a few times. This chain connects TRBV6-1 to TRBJ1-2; D ambiguous. From germline, CDR1 is MNHNS and CDR2 SASEGT. The V gene lost 4 bases and the J gene lost 1 base, with 16 bases spanning the gap. The CDR3 is 16 residues long. This CDR3 is CASSADRPAGNYGYTF. The CDR3 region has the DNA TGTGCCAGCAGTGCGGACCGACCAGCCGGTAACTATGGCTACACCTTC.